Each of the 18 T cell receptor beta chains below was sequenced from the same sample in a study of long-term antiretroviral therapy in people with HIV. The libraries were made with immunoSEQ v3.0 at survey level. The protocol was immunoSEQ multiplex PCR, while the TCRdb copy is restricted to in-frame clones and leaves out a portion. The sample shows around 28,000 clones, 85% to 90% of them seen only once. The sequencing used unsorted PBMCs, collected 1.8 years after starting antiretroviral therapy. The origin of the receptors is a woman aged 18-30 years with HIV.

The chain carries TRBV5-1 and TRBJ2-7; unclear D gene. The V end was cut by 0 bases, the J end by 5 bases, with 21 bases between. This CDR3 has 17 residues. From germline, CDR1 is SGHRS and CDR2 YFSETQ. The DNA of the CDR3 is TGCGCCAGCAGCTTGGGAGTGGTTGCCCTCTCGAGAGACGAGCAGTACTTC. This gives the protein CASSLGVVALSRDEQYF.

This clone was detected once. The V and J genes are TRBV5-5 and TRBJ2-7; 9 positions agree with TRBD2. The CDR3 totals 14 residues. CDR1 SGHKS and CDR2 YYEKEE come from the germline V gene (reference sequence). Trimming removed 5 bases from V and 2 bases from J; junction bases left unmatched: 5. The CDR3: CASSRTSAAYEQYF. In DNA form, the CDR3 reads TGTGCCAGCAGTAGGACTAGCGCTGCCTACGAGCAGTACTTC.

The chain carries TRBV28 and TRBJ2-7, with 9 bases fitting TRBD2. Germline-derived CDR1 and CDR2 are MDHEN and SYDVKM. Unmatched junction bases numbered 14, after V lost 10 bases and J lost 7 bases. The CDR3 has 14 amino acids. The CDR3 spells CATTPMGLAVEQYF. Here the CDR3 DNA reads TGTGCCACCACGCCGATGGGACTAGCCGTGGAGCAGTACTTC.

As DNA, the CDR3 is TGTGCCAGCAGCCAAGGGGGTACAGGGCATCAGCCCCAGCATTTT. Its protein product is CASSQGGTGHQPQHF. The chain employs TRBV4-2 and TRBJ1-5; D may be TRBD1 (6 bases). The CDR3 totals 15 residues. Germline V gives CDR1 LGHNA, CDR2 YNFKEQ. V dropped 1 base and J dropped 5 bases, with 12 bases sitting between them.

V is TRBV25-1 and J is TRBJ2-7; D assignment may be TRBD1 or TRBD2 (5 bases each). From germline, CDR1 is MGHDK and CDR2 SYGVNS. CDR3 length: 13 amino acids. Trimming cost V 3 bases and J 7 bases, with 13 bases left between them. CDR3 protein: CASSDFMGEEQYF. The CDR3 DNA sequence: TGTGCCAGCAGTGACTTTATGGGGGAAGAGCAGTACTTC.

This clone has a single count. This CDR3 reads CASSPLQGALDGYTF. The CDR3 DNA reads TGTGCCAGCTCACCACTTCAGGGGGCCCTGGATGGCTACACCTTC. The rearrangement joins TRBV18 to TRBJ1-2; TRBD1 aligns across 8 bases. The V gene's germline CDR1 is KGHSH and CDR2 LQKENI. The CDR3 spans 15 residues. Trimming removed 1 base from V and 6 bases from J; junction bases left unmatched: 7.

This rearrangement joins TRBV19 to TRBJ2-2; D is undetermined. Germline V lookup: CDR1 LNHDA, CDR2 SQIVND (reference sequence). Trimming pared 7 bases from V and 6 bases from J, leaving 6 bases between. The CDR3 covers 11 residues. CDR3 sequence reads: CASTGAGELFF. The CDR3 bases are TGTGCCAGTACAGGCGCCGGGGAGCTGTTTTTT. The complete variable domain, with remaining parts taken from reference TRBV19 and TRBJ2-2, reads DGGITQSPKYLFRKEGQNVTLSCEQNLNHDAMYWYRQDPGQGLRLIYYSQIVNDFQKGDIAEGYSVSREKKESFPLTVTSAQKNPTAFYLCASTGAGELFFGEGSRLTVL.

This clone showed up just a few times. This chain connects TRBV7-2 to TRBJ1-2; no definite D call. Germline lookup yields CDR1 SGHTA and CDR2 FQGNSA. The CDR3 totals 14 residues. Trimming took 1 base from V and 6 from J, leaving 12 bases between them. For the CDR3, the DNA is TGTGCCAGCAGCTTAGTCACAGCCTTTAATGGCTACACCTTC. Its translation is CASSLVTAFNGYTF.

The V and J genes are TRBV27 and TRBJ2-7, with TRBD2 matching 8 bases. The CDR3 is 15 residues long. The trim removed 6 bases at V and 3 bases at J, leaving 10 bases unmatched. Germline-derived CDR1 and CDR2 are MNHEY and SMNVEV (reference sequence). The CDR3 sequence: CASRSLAGGVYEQYF. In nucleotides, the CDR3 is TGTGCCAGCAGGTCCCTAGCGGGTGGGGTCTACGAGCAGTACTTC.

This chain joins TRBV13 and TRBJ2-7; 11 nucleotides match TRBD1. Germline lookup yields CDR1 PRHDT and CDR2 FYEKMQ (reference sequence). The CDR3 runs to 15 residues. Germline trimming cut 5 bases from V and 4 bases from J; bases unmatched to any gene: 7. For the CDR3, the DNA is TGTGCCAGCAGCGCCCCAGGACAGGGGGCTTACGAGCAGTACTTC. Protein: CASSAPGQGAYEQYF.

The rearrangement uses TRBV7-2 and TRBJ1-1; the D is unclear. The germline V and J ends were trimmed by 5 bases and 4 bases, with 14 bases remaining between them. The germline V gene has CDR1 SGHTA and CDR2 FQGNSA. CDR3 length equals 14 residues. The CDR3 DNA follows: TGTGCCAGCAGCCCTCTCACGACGGGCACTGAAGCTTTCTTT. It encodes CASSPLTTGTEAFF.

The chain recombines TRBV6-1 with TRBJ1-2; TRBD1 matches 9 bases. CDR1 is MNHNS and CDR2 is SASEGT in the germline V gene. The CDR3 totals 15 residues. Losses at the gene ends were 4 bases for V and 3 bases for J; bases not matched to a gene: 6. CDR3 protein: CASSAQQGADYGYTF. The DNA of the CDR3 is TGTGCCAGCAGTGCTCAACAGGGGGCCGACTATGGCTACACCTTC.

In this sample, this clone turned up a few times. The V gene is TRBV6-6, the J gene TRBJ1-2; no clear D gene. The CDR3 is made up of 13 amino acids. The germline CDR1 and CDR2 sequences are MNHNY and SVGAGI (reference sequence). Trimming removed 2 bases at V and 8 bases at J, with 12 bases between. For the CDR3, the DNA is TGTGCCAGCAGTTACGGCAGGCTGGACGGCTACACCTTC. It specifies CASSYGRLDGYTF.

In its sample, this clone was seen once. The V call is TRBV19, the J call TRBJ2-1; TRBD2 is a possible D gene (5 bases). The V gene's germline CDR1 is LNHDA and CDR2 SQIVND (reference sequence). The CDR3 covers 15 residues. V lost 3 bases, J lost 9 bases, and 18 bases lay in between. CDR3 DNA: TGTGCCAGTAGTATTCTTGAGCTAGCCCGCGCTGAGCAGTTCTTC. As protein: CASSILELARAEQFF.

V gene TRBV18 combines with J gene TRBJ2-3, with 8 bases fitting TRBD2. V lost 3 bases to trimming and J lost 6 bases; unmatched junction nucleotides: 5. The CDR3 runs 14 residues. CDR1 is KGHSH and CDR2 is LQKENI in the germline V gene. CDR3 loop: CASSPSREGDTQYF. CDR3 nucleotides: TGTGCCAGCTCACCCAGTCGGGAGGGGGATACGCAGTATTTT.

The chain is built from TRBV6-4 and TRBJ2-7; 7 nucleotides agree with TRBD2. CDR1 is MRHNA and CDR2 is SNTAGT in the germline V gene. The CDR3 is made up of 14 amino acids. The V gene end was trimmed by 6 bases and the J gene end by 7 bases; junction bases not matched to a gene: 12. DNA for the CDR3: TGTGCCAGCAGCGCTAGCGGAGAAACGGGGGAGCAGTACTTC. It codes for CASSASGETGEQYF.

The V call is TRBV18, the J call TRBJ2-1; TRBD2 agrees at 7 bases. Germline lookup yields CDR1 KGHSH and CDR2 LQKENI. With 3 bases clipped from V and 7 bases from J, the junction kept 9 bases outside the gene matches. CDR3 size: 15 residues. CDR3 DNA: TGTGCCAGCTCACCGACTAGCTCTCAGAGGAATGAGCAGTTCTTC. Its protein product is CASSPTSSQRNEQFF.

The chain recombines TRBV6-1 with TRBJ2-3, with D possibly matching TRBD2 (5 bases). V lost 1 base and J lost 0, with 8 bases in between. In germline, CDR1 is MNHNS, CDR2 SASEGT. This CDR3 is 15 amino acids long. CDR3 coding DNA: TGTGCCAGCAGTGAAGGTTGGACTAGCACAGATACGCAGTATTTT. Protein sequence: CASSEGWTSTDTQYF.